The rows below give T cell receptor beta chains drawn from one sample of a study of T cell repertoires in cytomegalovirus infection. Their target antigens are unknown. TCRdb itself ran the reads through MiXCR, one entry per CDR3 protein. Here the sample spans about 740,000 distinct CDR3 sequences, 30% to 35% being singletons. Source: cultured PBMCs, taken from culture after CMV antigen stimulation. The receptors stem from a human donor in good health (CMV status not recorded). Some clones in this sample may be carry-over from other donors' samples. The CDR3 runs from the conserved cysteine through the conserved F or W. The D gene is left open where the match is weak. Only part of the rows carry a size: once, few, many, or a class if the clone is expanded.

cdr3_aa: CASSAMTGTTEAFF
cdr3_nt: TGTGCCAGTAGTGCCATGACAGGGACCACTGAAGCTTTCTTT
cdr3_length: 14
v_call: TRBV19
clone_size: few
d_call: TRBD1
j_call: TRBJ1-1

cdr3_aa: CASSLRLAGVGDTQYF
cdr3_nt: TGTGCCAGCAGCCTCCGACTAGCGGGAGTTGGAGATACGCAGTATTTT
cdr3_length: 16
v_call: TRBV7-9
clone_size: few
d_call: TRBD2
j_call: TRBJ2-3

cdr3_aa: CASSPPLQAYEQYF
cdr3_nt: TGTGCCAGCAGCCCCCCTTTGCAGGCCTACGAGCAGTACTTC
cdr3_length: 14
v_call: TRBV7-2
clone_size: many
d_call: NA
j_call: TRBJ2-7

cdr3_aa: CASSLRTGKYEQYF
cdr3_nt: TGTGCCAGCAGCCTCCGGACAGGGAAGTACGAGCAGTACTTC
cdr3_length: 14
v_call: TRBV7-2
clone_size: few
d_call: TRBD1
j_call: TRBJ2-7

cdr3_aa: CASSGVYLAGGKLFF
cdr3_nt: TGTGCCAGCAGTGGGGTTTATCTGGCCGGCGGAAAACTGTTTTTT
cdr3_length: 15
v_call: TRBV6-1
clone_size: NA
d_call: NA
j_call: TRBJ1-4

cdr3_aa: CASSLNRWGMKYEQYF
cdr3_nt: TGTGCCAGCAGTTTAAATCGGTGGGGGATGAAGTACGAGCAGTACTTC
cdr3_length: 16
v_call: TRBV28
clone_size: NA
d_call: NA
j_call: TRBJ2-7

cdr3_aa: CASSEMGGMVPDTQYF
cdr3_nt: TGTGCCAGCAGTGAAATGGGGGGGATGGTCCCAGATACGCAGTATTTT
cdr3_length: 16
v_call: TRBV6-1
clone_size: few
d_call: TRBD2
j_call: TRBJ2-3

cdr3_aa: CASTPAGGTDTQYF
cdr3_nt: TGTGCCAGCACCCCAGCGGGGGGCACAGATACGCAGTATTTT
cdr3_length: 14
v_call: TRBV6-1
clone_size: NA
d_call: TRBD2
j_call: TRBJ2-3

cdr3_aa: CASSPGGPNQPQHF
cdr3_nt: TGTGCCAGCAGTCCAGGGGGGCCGAATCAGCCCCAGCATTTT
cdr3_length: 14
v_call: TRBV12-3/TRBV12-4
clone_size: NA
d_call: TRBD1
j_call: TRBJ1-5

cdr3_aa: CASSSPTGFTEAFF
cdr3_nt: TGTGCCAGCAGCTCGCCGACAGGGTTCACTGAAGCTTTCTTT
cdr3_length: 14
v_call: TRBV7-8
clone_size: many
d_call: TRBD1
j_call: TRBJ1-1

cdr3_aa: CASRGREPHQPQHF
cdr3_nt: TGTGCCAGCAGGGGCAGGGAGCCACATCAGCCCCAGCATTTT
cdr3_length: 14
v_call: TRBV6-2/TRBV6-3
clone_size: NA
d_call: NA
j_call: TRBJ1-5

cdr3_aa: CASSIHLGAEVETQYF
cdr3_nt: TGTGCCAGCAGTATACATCTAGGAGCGGAGGTCGAGACCCAGTACTTC
cdr3_length: 16
v_call: TRBV12-3/TRBV12-4
clone_size: NA
d_call: NA
j_call: TRBJ2-5

cdr3_aa: CASSFGQANTEAFF
cdr3_nt: TGTGCCAGCAGTTTCGGGCAGGCGAACACTGAAGCTTTCTTT
cdr3_length: 14
v_call: TRBV12-3/TRBV12-4
clone_size: few
d_call: NA
j_call: TRBJ1-1

cdr3_aa: CSARVAGVVTDTQYF
cdr3_nt: TGCAGTGCTAGAGTGGCGGGGGTGGTCACAGATACGCAGTATTTT
cdr3_length: 15
v_call: TRBV20-1
clone_size: once
d_call: TRBD2
j_call: TRBJ2-3

cdr3_aa: CASSQEGFGQTKQFF
cdr3_nt: TGCGCCAGCAGCCAAGAGGGGTTCGGACAAACAAAGCAGTTCTTC
cdr3_length: 15
v_call: TRBV4-1
clone_size: NA
d_call: NA
j_call: TRBJ2-1

cdr3_aa: CSASIGRLTDTQYF
cdr3_nt: TGCAGTGCTAGTATCGGTAGACTCACAGATACGCAGTATTTT
cdr3_length: 14
v_call: TRBV20-1
clone_size: NA
d_call: NA
j_call: TRBJ2-3

cdr3_aa: CASSLVETYYGYTF
cdr3_nt: TGTGCCAGCAGTTTGGTCGAGACCTACTATGGCTACACCTTC
cdr3_length: 14
v_call: TRBV12-3/TRBV12-4
clone_size: NA
d_call: NA
j_call: TRBJ1-2

cdr3_aa: CASRSADQPQHF
cdr3_nt: TGTGCCAGCAGATCGGCGGATCAGCCCCAGCATTTT
cdr3_length: 12
v_call: TRBV12-3/TRBV12-4
clone_size: few
d_call: NA
j_call: TRBJ1-5

cdr3_aa: CSASGTSGNPDTQYF
cdr3_nt: TGCAGTGCTAGCGGGACTAGCGGAAACCCAGATACGCAGTATTTT
cdr3_length: 15
v_call: TRBV20-1
clone_size: NA
d_call: TRBD2
j_call: TRBJ2-3

cdr3_aa: CASSYSPRRITEAFF
cdr3_nt: TGTGCCAGCAGTTACTCCCCCAGACGAATCACTGAAGCTTTCTTT
cdr3_length: 15
v_call: TRBV6-5
clone_size: few
d_call: NA
j_call: TRBJ1-1

cdr3_aa: CASTTPRVGSPLHF
cdr3_nt: TGTGCCAGCACCACACCCCGGGTAGGGTCACCCCTCCACTTT
cdr3_length: 14
v_call: TRBV11-2
clone_size: NA
d_call: NA
j_call: TRBJ1-6

cdr3_aa: CASRPSGSRGGMDEQFF
cdr3_nt: TGTGCCAGCAGGCCTAGCGGGTCGCGGGGGGGCATGGATGAGCAGTTCTTC
cdr3_length: 17
v_call: TRBV7-8
clone_size: few
d_call: TRBD2
j_call: TRBJ2-1

cdr3_aa: CASSLQREGWDEQFF
cdr3_nt: TGTGCCAGCAGCTTACAGCGGGAGGGTTGGGATGAGCAGTTCTTC
cdr3_length: 15
v_call: TRBV11-2
clone_size: NA
d_call: TRBD2
j_call: TRBJ2-1

cdr3_aa: CASTPMEGRANTGELFF
cdr3_nt: TGTGCCAGCACCCCCATGGAAGGCAGGGCGAACACCGGGGAGCTGTTTTTT
cdr3_length: 17
v_call: TRBV6-2/TRBV6-3
clone_size: few
d_call: NA
j_call: TRBJ2-2

cdr3_aa: CASSQVAARISSYEQYF
cdr3_nt: TGCGCCAGCAGCCAAGTTGCAGCTAGGATTAGCTCCTACGAGCAGTACTTC
cdr3_length: 17
v_call: TRBV4-1
clone_size: NA
d_call: NA
j_call: TRBJ2-7

cdr3_aa: CASSKRAGTGGGEQFF
cdr3_nt: TGTGCCAGTAGTAAACGCGCCGGGACAGGAGGGGGTGAGCAGTTCTTC
cdr3_length: 16
v_call: TRBV19
clone_size: NA
d_call: TRBD1
j_call: TRBJ2-1

cdr3_aa: CASSTTGAGTQYF
cdr3_nt: TGTGCCAGCAGCACGACAGGGGCGGGGACCCAGTACTTC
cdr3_length: 13
v_call: TRBV6-1
clone_size: NA
d_call: TRBD1
j_call: TRBJ2-5

cdr3_aa: CASSPPRNAPGETQYF
cdr3_nt: TGTGCCAGCTCACCACCTCGGAACGCTCCCGGTGAGACCCAGTACTTC
cdr3_length: 16
v_call: TRBV18
clone_size: once
d_call: NA
j_call: TRBJ2-5

cdr3_aa: CATSDRSGGLHSYSNQPQHF
cdr3_nt: TGTGCCACCAGTGACCGATCAGGGGGCCTCCACTCATATAGCAATCAGCCCCAGCATTTT
cdr3_length: 20
v_call: TRBV24-1
clone_size: NA
d_call: TRBD1
j_call: TRBJ1-5

cdr3_aa: CASSILEAIGANVLTF
cdr3_nt: TGTGCCAGCTCAATTTTGGAGGCAATTGGGGCCAACGTCCTGACTTTC
cdr3_length: 16
v_call: TRBV18
clone_size: few
d_call: NA
j_call: TRBJ2-6